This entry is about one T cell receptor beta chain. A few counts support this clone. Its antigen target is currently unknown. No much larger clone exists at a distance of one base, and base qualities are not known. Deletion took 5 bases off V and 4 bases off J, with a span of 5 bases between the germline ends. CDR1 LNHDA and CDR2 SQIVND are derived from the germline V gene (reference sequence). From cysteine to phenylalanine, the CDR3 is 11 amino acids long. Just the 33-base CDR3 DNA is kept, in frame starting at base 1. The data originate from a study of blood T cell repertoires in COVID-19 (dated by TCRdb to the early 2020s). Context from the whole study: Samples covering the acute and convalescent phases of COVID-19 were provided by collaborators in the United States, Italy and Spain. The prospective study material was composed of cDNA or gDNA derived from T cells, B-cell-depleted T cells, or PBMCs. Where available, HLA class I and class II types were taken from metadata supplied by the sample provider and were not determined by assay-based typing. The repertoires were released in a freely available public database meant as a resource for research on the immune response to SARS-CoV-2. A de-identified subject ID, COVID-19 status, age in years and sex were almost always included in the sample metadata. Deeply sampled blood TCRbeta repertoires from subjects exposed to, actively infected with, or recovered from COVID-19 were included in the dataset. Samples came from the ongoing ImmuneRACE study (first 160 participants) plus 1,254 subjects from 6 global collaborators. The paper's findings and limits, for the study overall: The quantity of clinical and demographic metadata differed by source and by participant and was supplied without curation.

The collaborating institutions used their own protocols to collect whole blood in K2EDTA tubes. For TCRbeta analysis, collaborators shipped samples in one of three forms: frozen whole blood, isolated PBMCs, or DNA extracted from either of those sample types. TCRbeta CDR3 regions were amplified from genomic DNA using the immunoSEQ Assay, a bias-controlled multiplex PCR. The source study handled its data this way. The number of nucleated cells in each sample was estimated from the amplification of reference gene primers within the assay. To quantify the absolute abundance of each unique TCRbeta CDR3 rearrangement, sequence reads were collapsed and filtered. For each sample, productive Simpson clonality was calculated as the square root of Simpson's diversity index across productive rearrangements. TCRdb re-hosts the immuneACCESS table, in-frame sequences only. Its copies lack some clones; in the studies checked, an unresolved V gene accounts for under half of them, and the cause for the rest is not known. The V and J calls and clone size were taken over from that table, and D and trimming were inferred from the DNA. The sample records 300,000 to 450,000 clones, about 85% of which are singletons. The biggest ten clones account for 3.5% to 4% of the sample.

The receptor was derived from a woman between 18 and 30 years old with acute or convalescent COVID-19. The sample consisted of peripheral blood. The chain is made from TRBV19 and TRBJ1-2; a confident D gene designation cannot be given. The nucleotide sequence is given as TGTGCCAGTAGTGTCTCCTATGGCTACACCTTC. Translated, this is CASSVSYGYTF.